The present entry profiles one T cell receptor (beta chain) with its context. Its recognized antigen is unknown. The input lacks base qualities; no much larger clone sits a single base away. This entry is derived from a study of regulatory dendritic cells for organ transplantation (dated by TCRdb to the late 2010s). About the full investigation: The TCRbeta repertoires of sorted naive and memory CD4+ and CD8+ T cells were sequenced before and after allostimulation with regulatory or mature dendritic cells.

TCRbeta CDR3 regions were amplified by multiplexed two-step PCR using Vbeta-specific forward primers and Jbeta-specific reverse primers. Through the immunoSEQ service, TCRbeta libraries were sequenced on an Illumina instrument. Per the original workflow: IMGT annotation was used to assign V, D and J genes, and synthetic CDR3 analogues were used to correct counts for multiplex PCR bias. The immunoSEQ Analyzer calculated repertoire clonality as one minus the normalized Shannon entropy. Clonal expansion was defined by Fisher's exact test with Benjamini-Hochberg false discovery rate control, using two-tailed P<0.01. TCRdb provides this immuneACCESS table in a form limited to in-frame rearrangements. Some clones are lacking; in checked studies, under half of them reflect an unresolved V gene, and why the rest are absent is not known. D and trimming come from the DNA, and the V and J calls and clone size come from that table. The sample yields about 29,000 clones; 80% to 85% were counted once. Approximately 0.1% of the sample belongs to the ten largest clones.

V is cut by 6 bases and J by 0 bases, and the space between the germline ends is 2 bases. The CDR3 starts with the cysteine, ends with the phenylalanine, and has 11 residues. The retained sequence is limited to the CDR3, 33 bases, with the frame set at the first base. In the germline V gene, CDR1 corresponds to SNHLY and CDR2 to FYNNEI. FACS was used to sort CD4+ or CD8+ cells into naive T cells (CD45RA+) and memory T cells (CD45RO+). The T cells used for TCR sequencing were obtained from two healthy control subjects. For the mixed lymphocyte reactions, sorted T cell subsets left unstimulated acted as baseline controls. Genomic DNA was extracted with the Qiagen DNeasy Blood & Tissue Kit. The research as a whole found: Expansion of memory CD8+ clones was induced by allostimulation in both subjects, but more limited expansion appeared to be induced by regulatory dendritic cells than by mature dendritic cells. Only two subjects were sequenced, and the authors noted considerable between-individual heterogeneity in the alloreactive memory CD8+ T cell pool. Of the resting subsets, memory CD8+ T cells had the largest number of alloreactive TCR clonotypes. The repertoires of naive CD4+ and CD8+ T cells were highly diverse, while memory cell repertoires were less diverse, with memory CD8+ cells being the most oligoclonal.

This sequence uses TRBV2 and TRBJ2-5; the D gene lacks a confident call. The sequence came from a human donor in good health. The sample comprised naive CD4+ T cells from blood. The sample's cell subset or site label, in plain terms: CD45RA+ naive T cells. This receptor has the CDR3 CASSYQETQYF. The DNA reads TGTGCCAGCAGCTACCAAGAGACCCAGTACTTC.